This T cell receptor beta chain appears in the sequencing data of a study of cytomegalovirus exposure and HLA in healthy donors. Overall study findings and caveats: Most TCR beta V segments were productive about 90% or about 30% of the time in an earlier analysis.

The PCR used 60 Vbeta and 13 Jbeta primers. TCRdb keeps only in-frame clones here, not all; method: immunoSEQ multiplex PCR. The sample holds about 150,000 clones, around 80% seen once. Trimming at V came to 2 bases and at J to 5 bases, leaving 5 bases not matched to a gene. Germline-derived CDR1 and CDR2 are LNHDA and SQIVND (reference sequence). The CDR3 is 16 amino acids. Concerning this clone: The antigen is undetermined.

This receptor was identified in a woman between 25 and 40 years old in good health and CMV-seronegative. The sample taken for sequencing was PBMCs. The chain couples TRBV19 to TRBJ2-1; 11 positions match TRBD1. CDR3 coding DNA: TGTGCCAGTAGTATATGGACAGGGGGCACGAACAATGAGCAGTTCTTC. Encoded protein: CASSIWTGGTNNEQFF.